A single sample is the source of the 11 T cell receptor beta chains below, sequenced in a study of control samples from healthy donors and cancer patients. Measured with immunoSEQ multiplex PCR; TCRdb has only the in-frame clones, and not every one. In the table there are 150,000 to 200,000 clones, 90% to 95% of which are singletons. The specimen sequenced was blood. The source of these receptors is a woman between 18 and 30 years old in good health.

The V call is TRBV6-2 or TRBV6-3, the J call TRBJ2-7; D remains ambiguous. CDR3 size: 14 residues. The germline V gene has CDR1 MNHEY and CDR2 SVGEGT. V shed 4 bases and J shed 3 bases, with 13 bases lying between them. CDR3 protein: CASSSLRRFYEQYF. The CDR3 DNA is TGTGCCAGCAGTTCGTTACGGAGATTCTACGAGCAGTACTTC.

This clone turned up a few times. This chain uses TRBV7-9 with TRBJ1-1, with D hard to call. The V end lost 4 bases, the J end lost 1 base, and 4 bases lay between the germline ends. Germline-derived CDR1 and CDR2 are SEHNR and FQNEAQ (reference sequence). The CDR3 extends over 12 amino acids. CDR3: CASSWENTEAFF. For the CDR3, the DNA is TGTGCCAGCAGCTGGGAGAACACTGAAGCTTTCTTT. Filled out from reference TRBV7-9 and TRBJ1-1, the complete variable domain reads DTGVSQNPRHKITKRGQNVTFRCDPISEHNRLYWYRQTLGQGPEFLTYFQNEAQLEKSRLLSDRFSAERPKGSFSTLEIQRTEQGDSAMYLCASSWENTEAFFGQGTRLTVV.

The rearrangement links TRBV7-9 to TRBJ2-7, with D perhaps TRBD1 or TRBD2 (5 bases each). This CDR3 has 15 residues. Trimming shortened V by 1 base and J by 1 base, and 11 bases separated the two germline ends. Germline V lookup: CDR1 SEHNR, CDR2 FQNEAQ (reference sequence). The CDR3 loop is CASSLEGTGSYEQYF. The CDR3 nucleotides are TGTGCCAGCAGCTTAGAGGGGACGGGTTCCTACGAGCAGTACTTC.

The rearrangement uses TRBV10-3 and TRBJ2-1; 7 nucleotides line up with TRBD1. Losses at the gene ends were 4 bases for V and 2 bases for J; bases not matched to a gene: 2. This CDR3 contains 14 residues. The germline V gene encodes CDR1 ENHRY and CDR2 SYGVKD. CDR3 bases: TGTGCCATCAGTGGAGGGACAGCCTACAATGAGCAGTTCTTC. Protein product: CAISGGTAYNEQFF.

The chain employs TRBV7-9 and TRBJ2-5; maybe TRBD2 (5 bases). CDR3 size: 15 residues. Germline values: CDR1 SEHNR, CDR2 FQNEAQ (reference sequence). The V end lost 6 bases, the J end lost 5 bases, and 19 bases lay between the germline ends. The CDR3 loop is CASSPILGWSETQYF. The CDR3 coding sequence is TGTGCCAGCAGTCCGATACTAGGATGGTCCGAGACCCAGTACTTC.

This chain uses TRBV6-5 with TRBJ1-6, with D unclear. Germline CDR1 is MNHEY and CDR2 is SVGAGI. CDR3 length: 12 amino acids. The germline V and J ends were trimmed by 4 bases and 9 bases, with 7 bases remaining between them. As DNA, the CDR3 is TGTGCCAGCAGTTCCCCGTCTTCACCCCTCCACTTT. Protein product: CASSSPSSPLHF.

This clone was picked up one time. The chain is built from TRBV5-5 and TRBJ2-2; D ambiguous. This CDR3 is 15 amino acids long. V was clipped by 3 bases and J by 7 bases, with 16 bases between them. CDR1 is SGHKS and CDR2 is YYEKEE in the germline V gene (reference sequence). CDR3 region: CASSSVGSLFGELFF. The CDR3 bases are TGTGCCAGCAGCTCCGTGGGGTCGCTATTCGGGGAGCTGTTTTTT.

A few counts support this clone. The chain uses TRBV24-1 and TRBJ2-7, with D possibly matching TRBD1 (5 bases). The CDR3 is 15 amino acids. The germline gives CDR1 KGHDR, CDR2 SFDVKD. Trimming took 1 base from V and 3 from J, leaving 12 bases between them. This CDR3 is CATSDFRSGIYEQYF. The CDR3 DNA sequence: TGTGCCACCAGTGATTTCCGGTCAGGGATCTACGAGCAGTACTTC.

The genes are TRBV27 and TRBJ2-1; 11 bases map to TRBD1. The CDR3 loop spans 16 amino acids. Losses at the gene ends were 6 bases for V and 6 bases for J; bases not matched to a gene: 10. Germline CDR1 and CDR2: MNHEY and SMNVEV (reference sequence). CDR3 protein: CASSADGTGGPNEQFF. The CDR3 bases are TGTGCCAGCAGCGCAGACGGGACAGGGGGGCCCAATGAGCAGTTCTTC.

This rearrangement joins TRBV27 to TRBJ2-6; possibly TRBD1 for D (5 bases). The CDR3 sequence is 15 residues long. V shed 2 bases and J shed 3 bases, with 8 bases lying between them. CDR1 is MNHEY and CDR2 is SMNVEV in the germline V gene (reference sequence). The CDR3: CASSLRTSGANVLTF. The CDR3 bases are TGTGCCAGCAGTTTAAGGACAAGTGGGGCCAACGTCCTGACTTTC.

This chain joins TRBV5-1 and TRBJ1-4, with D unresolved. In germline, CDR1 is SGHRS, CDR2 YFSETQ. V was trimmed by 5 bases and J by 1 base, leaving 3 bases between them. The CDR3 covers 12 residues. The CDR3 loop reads CASRQTNEKLFF. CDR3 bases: TGCGCCAGCAGGCAAACTAATGAAAAACTGTTTTTT.